Reported below is one T cell receptor beta chain. This sample is drawn from a study of control samples from healthy donors and cancer patients. The method was immunoSEQ multiplex PCR; TCRdb's version includes in-frame clones alone and lacks a portion of them. The sample lists around 70,000 clones, approximately 94% seen once, with over 2.5% in the top ten. This sequence was found in a woman in her thirties in good health. The sample taken for sequencing was blood.

The CDR3 reads CASKDNEQFF. CDR3 DNA: TGCGCCAGCAAGGACAATGAGCAGTTCTTC. The chain is built from TRBV10-2 and TRBJ2-1; D is unresolved. The CDR3 is made up of 10 amino acids. Trimming stripped 7 bases from V and 5 bases from J, with 3 bases between. Germline V gives CDR1 WSHSY, CDR2 SAAADI.